Listed here is a single T cell receptor beta chain. This entry is derived from a study of blood T cell repertoires in COVID-19. On the study more broadly: PBMCs, B-cell-depleted T cells, or T cells provided the cDNA or gDNA that made up the material.

Method: immunoSEQ multiplex PCR; TCRdb's copy keeps in-frame clones and lacks some. Among 90,000 to 120,000 clones listed, around 64% were seen once. V gave up 2 bases and J gave up 8 bases; unmatched junction bases: 6. This CDR3 is 15 amino acids long. Per germline, CDR1 SEHNR and CDR2 FQNEAQ (reference sequence). This receptor was identified in a woman in her thirties or forties with acute or convalescent COVID-19. Sequenced: peripheral blood. The V and J genes are TRBV7-9 and TRBJ2-1; 10 nucleotides line up with TRBD2. The CDR3, as DNA: TGTGCCAGCAGCTTAAGATCTAGCGGGGGCGATGAGCAGTTCTTC. Its protein is CASSLRSSGGDEQFF.